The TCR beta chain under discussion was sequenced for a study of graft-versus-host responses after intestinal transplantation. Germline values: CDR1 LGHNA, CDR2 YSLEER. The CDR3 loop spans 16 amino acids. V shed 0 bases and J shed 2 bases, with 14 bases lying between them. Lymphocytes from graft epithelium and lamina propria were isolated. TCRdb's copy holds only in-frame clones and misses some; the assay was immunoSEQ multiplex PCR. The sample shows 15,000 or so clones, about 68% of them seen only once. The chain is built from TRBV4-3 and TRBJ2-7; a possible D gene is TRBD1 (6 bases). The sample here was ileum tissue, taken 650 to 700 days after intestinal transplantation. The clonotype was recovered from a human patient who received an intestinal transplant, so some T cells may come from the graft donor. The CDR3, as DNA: TGCGCCAGCAGCCAAGATCTCCAGGGGCCACCCTACGAGCAGTACTTC. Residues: CASSQDLQGPPYEQYF.